This is a list of T cell receptor beta chains from one sample in a study of blood T cell repertoires in COVID-19. Only in-frame clones appear in the TCRdb table, and some are missing; sequencing was by immunoSEQ multiplex PCR. The profile shows roughly 53,000 clones, 77% of them singletons. Sequenced input: peripheral blood. The receptors were gathered from a man between 65 and 80 years old with active or convalescent COVID-19. Each CDR3 is given with its conserved first and last residue. A D gene is named only where the DNA matches it firmly. Some rows have no size entry. The others give once, few or many, or a class for an expanded clone.

abundance | d_gene | j_gene | v_gene | CDR3nt | CDR3aa
once | NA | TRBJ1-1 | TRBV12-3/TRBV12-4 | TGTGCCAGCAGTTTACGAGGTGGCACTGAAGCTTTCTTT | CASSLRGGTEAFF
few | TRBD1 | TRBJ2-2 | TRBV6-2/TRBV6-3 | TGTGCCAGCAGTCGGACAGGGAGCACCGGGGAGCTGTTTTTT | CASSRTGSTGELFF
many | TRBD1 | TRBJ1-2 | TRBV5-1 | TGCGCCAGCACCACCGGGACAGGGTTAAACTATGGCTACACCTTC | CASTTGTGLNYGYTF
NA | NA | TRBJ1-2 | TRBV10-3 | TGTGCCATCAGTGGGGAGGCTCAAGGAGTCTATGGCTACACCTTC | CAISGEAQGVYGYTF
NA | TRBD1 | TRBJ2-5 | TRBV6-6 | TGTGCCAGCAACCGACCGACAGGGGGCGGGAAGACCCAGTACTTC | CASNRPTGGGKTQYF
NA | TRBD1 | TRBJ1-2 | TRBV25-1 | TGTGCCAGCAGTCCAGGGGGTGGGGGCTACACCTTC | CASSPGGGGYTF
few | TRBD2 | TRBJ2-3 | TRBV14 | TGTGCCAGCAGCCCCCTAGCGGGAGGGACAGATACGCAGTATTTT | CASSPLAGGTDTQYF
NA | TRBD1 | TRBJ2-2 | TRBV2 | TGTGCCAGCAGAGCGGACAGGGTGAACACCGGGGAGCTGTTTTTT | CASRADRVNTGELFF
NA | TRBD2 | TRBJ2-7 | TRBV7-2 | TGTGCCAGCAGGGGCCCCAAAGCGGGGCCCTACGAGCAGTACTTC | CASRGPKAGPYEQYF
few | NA | TRBJ2-1 | TRBV7-8 | TGTGCCAGCAGCTTACAGGGGAATGAGCAGTTCTTC | CASSLQGNEQFF
NA | TRBD2 | TRBJ2-5 | TRBV30 | TGTGCCTGGAGTGTACGGTGGCGGGGGGGCCTCCAAGAGACCCAGTACTTC | CAWSVRWRGGLQETQYF
NA | NA | TRBJ2-2 | TRBV18 | TGTGCCAGCTCACCATATGCCGGGGAGCTGTTTTTT | CASSPYAGELFF
few | TRBD1 | TRBJ2-7 | TRBV6-5 | TGTGCCAGCAGTTACGGCACAGGGGGTTACGAGCAGTACTTC | CASSYGTGGYEQYF
NA | NA | TRBJ2-7 | TRBV7-9 | TGTGCCAGCAGCTCCTATCGGACAGACTACGAGCAGTACTTC | CASSSYRTDYEQYF
NA | TRBD1 | TRBJ1-1 | TRBV6-4 | TGTGCCAGCAGAGACTCGGACAGGGACACTGAAGCTTTCTTT | CASRDSDRDTEAFF
once | TRBD2 | TRBJ2-3 | TRBV24-1 | TGTGCCACCAGTGATCAACTAGCGGGAGGATTCACAGATACGCAGTATTTT | CATSDQLAGGFTDTQYF
NA | NA | TRBJ2-3 | TRBV2 | TGTGCCAGCAAGAGCGGGCCTAGCACAGATACGCAGTATTTT | CASKSGPSTDTQYF
NA | TRBD2 | TRBJ2-5 | TRBV18 | TGTGCCAGCTCACCGGGCTGGGTAGCGGGGGCTCAAGAGACCCAGTACTTC | CASSPGWVAGAQETQYF
NA | NA | TRBJ1-1 | TRBV29-1 | TGCAGCGCACGACAGGAGACGATTCCGAACACTGAAGCTTTCTTT | CSARQETIPNTEAFF
NA | NA | TRBJ2-5 | TRBV29-1 | TGCAGCGCCGCAAGGGGACAAGAGACCCAGTACTTC | CSAARGQETQYF
NA | NA | TRBJ1-6 | TRBV2 | TGTGCCAGCAAGGGAGGCCATAATTCACCCCTCCACTTT | CASKGGHNSPLHF
NA | NA | TRBJ1-6 | TRBV30 | TGTGCCTGGACAGACGGGAGCTCCTATAATTCACCCCTCCACTTT | CAWTDGSSYNSPLHF
NA | TRBD1 | TRBJ1-1 | TRBV5-1 | TGCGCCAGCAGCGGGACAGGCAGGGATAGGGACACTGAAGCTTTCTTT | CASSGTGRDRDTEAFF
NA | TRBD1 | TRBJ2-7 | TRBV5-1 | TGCGCCAGCAGCTTGCAGGGACAGGGGACCTACGAGCAGTACTTC | CASSLQGQGTYEQYF
NA | NA | TRBJ1-1 | TRBV27 | TGTGCCAGCAGGATCCAGAGACAGGTATCGAACACTGAAGCTTTCTTT | CASRIQRQVSNTEAFF
NA | NA | TRBJ2-1 | TRBV18 | TGTGCCAGCTCACCACTGCAGGGGCGCGATAGTGAGCAGTTCTTC | CASSPLQGRDSEQFF
NA | NA | TRBJ1-4 | TRBV30 | TGTGCCTGGAGTTTGGCAAATCCTTATGAAAAACTGTTTTTT | CAWSLANPYEKLFF
NA | NA | TRBJ2-3 | TRBV9 | TGTGCCAGCAGCGTATTGGGGGGGCAGGGTGCAGATACGCAGTATTTT | CASSVLGGQGADTQYF
NA | NA | TRBJ1-1 | TRBV7-2 | TGTGCCAGCAGCTTCTACGAGTCGAACACTGAAGCTTTCTTT | CASSFYESNTEAFF
NA | NA | TRBJ1-2 | TRBV19 | TGTGCCAGTAGTATGGTAGTCTATGGCTACACCTTC | CASSMVVYGYTF
NA | NA | TRBJ1-5 | TRBV18 | TGTGCCAGCTCACCACAGAGGGGCAATCAGCCCCAGCATTTT | CASSPQRGNQPQHF
NA | NA | TRBJ2-2 | TRBV7-9 | TGTGCCAGCAGCGAAGCTAGAGCCGCGAACACCGGGGAGCTGTTTTTT | CASSEARAANTGELFF
once | NA | TRBJ1-4 | TRBV6-5 | TGTGCCAGCAGTAGGACAGTCAATGAAAAACTGTTTTTT | CASSRTVNEKLFF
NA | NA | TRBJ2-1 | TRBV6-5 | TGTGCCAGCAGCCTTATTAGACAGGGAGGCCATGAGCAGTTCTTC | CASSLIRQGGHEQFF
NA | NA | TRBJ1-6 | TRBV7-2 | TGTGCCAGCAGCTTGTATACAGGCAGCGGGGGGTCACCCCTCCACTTT | CASSLYTGSGGSPLHF
NA | NA | TRBJ2-6 | TRBV7-9 | TGTGCCAGCAGCCCGTCCGCTGGGGCCAACGTCCTGACTTTC | CASSPSAGANVLTF
NA | TRBD1 | TRBJ1-2 | TRBV6-1 | TGTGCCAGCAGTGAAATCTCCGGGACAGGGATCTTCTATGGCTACACCTTC | CASSEISGTGIFYGYTF
many | NA | TRBJ2-1 | TRBV6-1 | TGTGCCAGCAGTGACCGTCCAGGGCGAAATGAGCAGTTCTTC | CASSDRPGRNEQFF
few | NA | TRBJ1-2 | TRBV23-1 | TGCGCCAGCAGAGGTTCAGGGGACTATGGCTACACCTTC | CASRGSGDYGYTF
few | TRBD1 | TRBJ2-7 | TRBV7-2 | TGTGCCAGCAGCAGGGACAGGGGGAGAACCTACGAGCAGTACTTC | CASSRDRGRTYEQYF
NA | TRBD2 | TRBJ2-7 | TRBV4-3 | TGCGCCAGCAGCCAGGAAGCGGGGGTAGGGGAGCAGTACTTC | CASSQEAGVGEQYF
NA | TRBD2 | TRBJ2-3 | TRBV10-3 | TGTGCCATCAGTGAGTCGACTAGCGGGGGGACAGATACGCAGTATTTT | CAISESTSGGTDTQYF
NA | NA | TRBJ1-1 | TRBV6-5 | TGTGCCAGCAGTTACTCGAGCAGGCGGAACACTGAAGCTTTCTTT | CASSYSSRRNTEAFF
NA | NA | TRBJ1-2 | TRBV28 | TGTGCCAGCAGTCCCCCGGCCGGAGTAGGCAATGATGGCTACACCTTC | CASSPPAGVGNDGYTF
NA | TRBD2 | TRBJ2-1 | TRBV11-3 | TGTGCCAGCAGCTTAAGCCTAGCGGGGCTGGGTGGTGAGCAGTTCTTC | CASSLSLAGLGGEQFF